The rows below give T cell receptor beta chains drawn from one sample of a study of cytomegalovirus exposure and HLA in healthy donors. TCRdb keeps only in-frame clones here, not all; method: immunoSEQ multiplex PCR. The sample lists some 190,000 clones; approximately 85% were seen once. Specimen: PBMCs. Receptors were obtained from a man aged 18 to 35 in good health and CMV-seronegative. Both conserved end residues are part of each CDR3. Each record gives: J gene, D gene, clone size, V gene, CDR3 length, CDR3 DNA, CDR3 protein. The D gene is left open where the match is weak. Not every row has a clone size; where given, it reads once, few, many or a size class.

>TRBJ2-5|.|.|TRBV28|12
TGTGCCAGCAGCTCTCATGGGGCTTTTGGGTACTTC
CASSSHGAFGYF
>TRBJ2-1|.|.|TRBV5-1|13
TGCGCCAGCAGCTTGGGACAGACTAATGAGCAGTTCTTC
CASSLGQTNEQFF
>TRBJ2-5|TRBD1|.|TRBV11-1|14
TGTGCCAACAACCCGGACAGGGGTCGGGAGACCCAGTACTTC
CANNPDRGRETQYF
>TRBJ2-7|.|.|TRBV28|18
TGTGCCAGCAGTCCACTCTCCTTCCGGGCCAGGGGACACTACGAGCAGTACTTC
CASSPLSFRARGHYEQYF
>TRBJ1-3|.|.|TRBV15|14
TGTGCCACCAGCAGAGAGGCAGCTGGAAACACCATATATTTT
CATSREAAGNTIYF
>TRBJ2-1|.|.|TRBV7-9|15
TGTGCCAGCAGCTTGCGGACCGGGACTTACAATGAGCAGTTCTTC
CASSLRTGTYNEQFF
>TRBJ1-1|.|.|TRBV11-2|13
TGTGCCAGCAGCTCCGAGTTGAACACTGAAGCTTTCTTT
CASSSELNTEAFF
>TRBJ1-6|TRBD1|once|TRBV27|13
TGTGCCAGCAGTCCACAGGGGGAGTCACCCCTCCACTTT
CASSPQGESPLHF
>TRBJ2-5|.|.|TRBV7-8|14
TGTGCCAGCAGCCAGACGAGCGGGTTAGAGACCCAGTACTTC
CASSQTSGLETQYF
>TRBJ2-1|.|.|TRBV29-1|11
TGCAGTGACGGGTGGGTGGATGAGCAGTTCTTC
CSDGWVDEQFF